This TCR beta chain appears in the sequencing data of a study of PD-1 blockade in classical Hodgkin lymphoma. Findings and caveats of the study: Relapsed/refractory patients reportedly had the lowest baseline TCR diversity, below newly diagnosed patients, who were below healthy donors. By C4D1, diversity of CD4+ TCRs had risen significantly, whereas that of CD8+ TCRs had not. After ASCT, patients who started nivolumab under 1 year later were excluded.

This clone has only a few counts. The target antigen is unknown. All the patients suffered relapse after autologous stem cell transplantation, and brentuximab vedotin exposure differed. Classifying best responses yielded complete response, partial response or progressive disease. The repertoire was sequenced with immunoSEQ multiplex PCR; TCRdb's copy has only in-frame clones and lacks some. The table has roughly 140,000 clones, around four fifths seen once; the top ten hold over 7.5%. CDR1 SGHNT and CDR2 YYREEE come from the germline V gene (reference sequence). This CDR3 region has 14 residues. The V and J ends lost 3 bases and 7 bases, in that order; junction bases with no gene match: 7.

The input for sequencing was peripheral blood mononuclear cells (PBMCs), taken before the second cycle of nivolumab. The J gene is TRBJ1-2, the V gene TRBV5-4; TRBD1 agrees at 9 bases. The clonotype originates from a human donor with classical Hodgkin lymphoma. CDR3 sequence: CASSWDRVDGGYTF. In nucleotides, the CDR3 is TGTGCCAGCAGCTGGGACAGGGTCGACGGTGGCTACACCTTC.